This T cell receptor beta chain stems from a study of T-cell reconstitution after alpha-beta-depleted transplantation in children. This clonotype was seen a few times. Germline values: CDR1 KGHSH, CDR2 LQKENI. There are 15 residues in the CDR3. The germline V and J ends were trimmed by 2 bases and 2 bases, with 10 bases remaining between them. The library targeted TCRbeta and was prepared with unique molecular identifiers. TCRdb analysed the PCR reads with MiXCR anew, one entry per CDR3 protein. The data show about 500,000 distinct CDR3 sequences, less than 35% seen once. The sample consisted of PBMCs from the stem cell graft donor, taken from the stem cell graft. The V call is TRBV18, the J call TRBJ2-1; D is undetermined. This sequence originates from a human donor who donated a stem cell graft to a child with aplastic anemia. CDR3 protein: CASSPKSVAYNEQFF. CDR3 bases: TGTGCCAGCTCACCAAAGAGCGTTGCCTACAATGAGCAGTTCTTC.